This TCR beta chain was documented in a study of cytomegalovirus exposure and HLA in healthy donors. The PCR employed 60 Vbeta primers together with 13 Jbeta primers. Only in-frame clones appear in the TCRdb table, and some are missing; sequencing was by immunoSEQ multiplex PCR. The sample has approximately 130,000 clones, roughly four fifths seen once; the top ten hold 1.5% to 2%. On this clone itself: Its antigen is currently unknown. The sample has other DNA sequences that encode this CDR3 too.

Study-level results: A later analysis reportedly identified an Asian-associated ancestry cluster as carrying fewer N-insertions than the approximately 730-donor mean. According to reports, the classifier identified cytomegalovirus status with high specificity and sensitivity. Most subjects had HLA-A and HLA-B alleles reportedly predicted accurately by TCR beta sequences.

In germline, CDR1 is SNHLY, CDR2 FYNNEI. Trimming removed 2 bases at V and 5 bases at J, with 6 bases between. The CDR3 contains 13 residues. The gene calls are TRBV2 and TRBJ2-2; the D is unclear. This TCR derives from a man aged 40-50 years in good health and CMV-seronegative. The sequenced sample consisted of PBMCs. DNA for the CDR3: TGTGCCAGCAGTGAATCGTCTACCGGGGAGCTGTTTTTT. Residues: CASSESSTGELFF. Full variable domain (missing parts from reference TRBV2 and TRBJ2-2): EPEVTQTPSHQVTQMGQEVILRCVPISNHLYFYWYRQILGQKVEFLVSFYNNEISEKSEIFDDQFSVERPDGSNFTLKIRSTKLEDSAMYFCASSESSTGELFFGEGSRLTVL.